A single T cell receptor (beta chain) is shown here with its context. Its cognate antigen is unknown. The data originate from a study of shared clonotypes between healthy human individuals. Study-level information: Per donor, CD8 memory used one plate, CD8 naive used two, CD4 memory used three and CD4 naive used three.

Naive CD8 cells lacked CD45RO, underwent positive selection for CCR7 and left out terminally differentiated effector memory CD45RA+ cells. V was trimmed by 9 bases and J by 4 bases, leaving 16 bases between them. Germline CDR1 reads MDHEN; CDR2 reads SYDVKM. The CDR3 spans 13 residues. General study points: Clonotype sharing among donors, it was expected, would be affected by sequencing depth. When naive CD4 clonotypes were compared across a few donors, around 4.6% were shared.

TCRdb keeps only in-frame clones here, not all; method: immunoSEQ multiplex PCR. The sample yields about 2.2 million clones, just over 90% seen once. This clonotype originated in a man younger than 35 in good health. Some clones in this sample may be carry-over from other donors' samples. The chain combines TRBV28 with TRBJ2-7; D is possibly TRBD1 or TRBD2 (6 bases each). The sample comprised naive CD8+ T cells from PBMCs. CDR3 protein: CARGGWIDYEQYF. DNA of the CDR3: TGTGCCAGGGGGGGCTGGATCGATTACGAGCAGTACTTC.